Here is one T cell receptor (beta chain) with its context. The target of this receptor is not known. There are no base qualities to consult, and no much larger clone falls within one base. Each collaborating institution followed its own protocols to collect whole blood in K2EDTA tubes. For TCRbeta analysis, collaborators shipped samples as frozen whole blood, isolated PBMCs, or DNA extracted from either of those sample types. The source of the sample is a study of blood T cell repertoires in COVID-19 (dated by TCRdb to about 2020). Looking at the study overall: The collaborator samples originated in the United States, Italy and Spain and spanned the acute and convalescent phases of COVID-19. Subjects who had been exposed to COVID-19, were actively infected with it, or had recovered from it provided the deeply sampled blood TCRbeta repertoires that made up the dataset. The repertoires were made available in a free public database intended to serve as a resource for research on the immune response to SARS-CoV-2. The prospective study material was composed of cDNA or gDNA derived from T cells, B-cell-depleted T cells, or PBMCs. Samples were obtained from the ongoing ImmuneRACE study (first 160 participants) and from about 1,300 subjects provided by 6 global collaborators. HLA class I and class II types, where available, came from metadata supplied by the sample provider rather than from assay-based typing. A de-identified subject ID, COVID-19 status, age in years and sex were almost always included in the sample metadata.

There are 14 amino acids in the CDR3, from cysteine to phenylalanine inclusive. Only CDR3 DNA remains: 42 bases, in frame from the first base. Relative to germline, V is 4 bases shorter and J is 8 bases shorter, with 16 bases between their ends. CDR1 is given as LNHDA and CDR2 as SQIVND, both from the germline V gene (reference sequence). Broad study findings and their caveats: The amount of clinical and demographic metadata varied by source and participant and was provided uncurated.

TCRbeta CDR3 regions were amplified from genomic DNA by means of the immunoSEQ Assay, a bias-controlled multiplex PCR. The study's processing was this. The number of nucleated cells in each sample was estimated from the amplification of reference gene primers within the assay. To quantify the absolute abundance of each unique TCRbeta CDR3 rearrangement, sequence reads were collapsed and filtered. For each sample, productive Simpson clonality was calculated as the square root of Simpson's diversity index across productive rearrangements. TCRdb took this table from immuneACCESS and kept in-frame rearrangements with V and J called. Such tables lack part of the clones; where checked against another copy, unresolved V genes explain under half of the gap, and the rest is unexplained. Clone size and V and J calls were adopted from that table, with D and trimming inferred from the DNA. For this sample there are roughly 350,000 clones; around 85% appear just once. Of the sample, approximately 3.6% is held by the ten largest clones.

This sequence uses TRBV19 and TRBJ2-3, and TRBD2 may be the D gene, going by 7 matching bases. The sequenced sample was peripheral blood. This TCR was sampled from a woman aged 18-29 years with acute or convalescent COVID-19. The nucleotides read TGTGCCAGTAGTACGGGGGGCCCTGTGGGTACGCAGTATTTT. This encodes CASSTGGPVGTQYF.